The rows below give T cell receptor beta chains drawn from one sample of a study of vaccination effects on CD4 cells after COVID-19. Clones were read by immunoSEQ multiplex PCR, and TCRdb kept only the in-frame ones, dropping some. The sample carries under 45,000 clones, under 70% recorded once. Antigens of these TCRs are unknown. Here the sequenced sample was CD4+ T cells from PBMCs cultured with HCoV-OC43 spike peptides, taken before COVID-19 vaccination. These TCRs come from a human donor who received a COVID-19 vaccine. CDR3s include the opening cysteine and the closing phenylalanine or tryptophan. A D gene is named only where the DNA matches it firmly. Only part of the rows carry a size: once, few, many, or a class if the clone is expanded.

TRBV9	TRBD2	NA	20	TRBJ2-5	CASSSGLAGGPKIYQETQYF	TGTGCCAGCAGCTCCGGACTAGCGGGGGGGCCAAAGATCTACCAAGAGACCCAGTACTTC
TRBV15	TRBD2	NA	16	TRBJ2-7	CATSRTISGAPYEQYF	TGTGCCACCAGCAGGACTATTAGCGGGGCCCCCTACGAGCAGTACTTC
TRBV7-9	NA	once	14	TRBJ1-1	CASSLGTENTEAFF	TGTGCCAGCAGCTTAGGGACGGAGAACACTGAAGCTTTCTTT
TRBV7-8	NA	few	14	TRBJ2-5	CASSFGTYQETQYF	TGTGCCAGCAGCTTTGGGACATACCAAGAGACCCAGTACTTC
TRBV4-1	TRBD2	NA	15	TRBJ2-2	CASSPERGVTGELFF	TGCGCCAGCAGCCCTGAGCGGGGGGTGACCGGGGAGCTGTTTTTT
TRBV2	NA	NA	11	TRBJ2-1	CASSVQNEQFF	TGTGCCAGCAGTGTCCAGAATGAGCAGTTCTTC
TRBV5-1	TRBD1	NA	15	TRBJ2-1	CASSSGTGGWYEQFF	TGCGCCAGCAGCTCCGGGACAGGGGGCTGGTATGAGCAGTTCTTC
TRBV5-1	NA	NA	15	TRBJ2-2	CASSPAWGATGELFF	TGCGCCAGCAGCCCGGCCTGGGGGGCCACCGGGGAGCTGTTTTTT
TRBV29-1	NA	NA	12	TRBJ1-2	CSGAGANYGYTF	TGCAGCGGGGCAGGGGCGAACTATGGCTACACCTTC
TRBV6-2/TRBV6-3	TRBD1	NA	17	TRBJ1-5	CASSYGSGQGFDQPQHF	TGTGCCAGCAGTTATGGGTCGGGACAGGGGTTCGATCAGCCCCAGCATTTT
TRBV19	TRBD2	NA	17	TRBJ2-5	CASSPLQSGTSKETQYF	TGTGCCAGTAGTCCGCTCCAATCCGGGACTAGCAAAGAGACCCAGTACTTC
TRBV18	NA	NA	13	TRBJ1-1	CASSLSGNTEAFF	TGTGCCAGCTCACTGTCGGGGAACACTGAAGCTTTCTTT
TRBV9	NA	once	15	TRBJ2-1	CASSTHGRDYNEQFF	TGTGCCAGCAGCACTCACGGACGGGATTACAATGAGCAGTTCTTC
TRBV7-2	NA	NA	14	TRBJ1-6	CASSLAGSGSPLHF	TGTGCCAGCAGCTTAGCCGGGTCGGGTTCACCCCTCCACTTT
TRBV7-9	NA	NA	14	TRBJ1-2	CASSLGSGARGYTF	TGTGCCAGCAGCTTAGGGTCGGGGGCCCGTGGCTACACCTTC
TRBV5-1	NA	few	17	TRBJ1-6	CASSADSRSSYNSPLHF	TGCGCCAGCAGCGCAGACTCGAGGAGCTCCTATAATTCACCCCTCCACTTT